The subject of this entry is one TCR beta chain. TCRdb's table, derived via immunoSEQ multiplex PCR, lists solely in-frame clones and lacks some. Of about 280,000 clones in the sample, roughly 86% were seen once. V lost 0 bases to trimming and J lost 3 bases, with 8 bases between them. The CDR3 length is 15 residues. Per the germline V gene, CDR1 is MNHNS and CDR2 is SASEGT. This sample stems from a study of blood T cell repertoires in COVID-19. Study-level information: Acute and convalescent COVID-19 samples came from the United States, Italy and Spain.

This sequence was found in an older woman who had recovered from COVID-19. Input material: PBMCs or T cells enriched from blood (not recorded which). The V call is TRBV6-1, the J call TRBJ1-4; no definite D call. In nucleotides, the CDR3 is TGTGCCAGCAGTGAAGCTGAAGCGGCTAATGAAAAACTGTTTTTT. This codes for CASSEAEAANEKLFF.